This T cell receptor (beta chain) originates from a study of T-cell memory formation after mild COVID-19. Study-wide background: There were largely donor-specific TCR clusters. Regarding the study as a whole: Clones that got smaller from day 15 to 85 had even CD4/CD8, while clones growing later tipped toward CD4+.

The table lists this clonotype with a few counts. Its specificity is unknown. Using its own MiXCR run on the 5' RACE reads, TCRdb lists one record per CDR3 protein. The table includes 450,000 or so distinct CDR3 sequences, nearly 25% detected once. Germline V gives CDR1 DFQATT, CDR2 SNEGSKA (reference sequence). With 6 bases clipped from V and 4 bases from J, the junction kept 14 bases outside the gene matches. CDR3 length equals 16 residues. The V call is TRBV20-1, the J call TRBJ2-1; 8 nucleotides line up with TRBD1. The material sequenced was PBMCs or a T cell subset sorted from them (not recorded which). The source of this sequence is an adult woman who had mild COVID-19 (a few samples of this study predate the infection). Cell type and time point are not known. In nucleotides, the CDR3 is TGCAGTGCCGTGGTGATGGGAGACAGGGGATACAATGAGCAGTTCTTC. Translated: CSAVVMGDRGYNEQFF.